This T cell receptor (beta chain) originates from a study of vaccination and CD4 T cells after COVID-19. Overall study context: The authors exposed cells to overlapping spike peptides derived from SARS-CoV-2, HCoV-NL63, HCoV-OC43 and HCoV-229E. Overall study results and limits: Only post-vaccination samples contained a median 86.3% of the reactive clones in convalescent patients.

The CDR3 contains 15 residues. Germline V gives CDR1 SGHVS, CDR2 FNYEAQ. Treatment of the sample: roughly ten-day PBMC culture with coronavirus spike peptide pools or control peptides (ViraFEST assay). Once peptide pools had expanded antigen-specific T cells, ViraFEST sequenced TCRs. Investigators isolated CD4+ T cells by negative selection after 10 days of culture. At the Johns Hopkins FTIC core, DNA taken from cultured CD4+ T cells was sequenced by way of the Oncomine TCR Beta short-read assay. TCRdb analysed the PCR reads with MiXCR anew, one entry per CDR3 protein. The table records some 1,600 distinct CDR3 sequences, about two thirds of them present only once. A remark on this clonotype: The antigen is undetermined. One end of the junction does not line up with germline, which may come from a read error.

The chain is built from TRBV7-6 and TRBJ2-3; 8 nucleotides line up with TRBD2. The sequenced sample was CD4+ T cells from blood, cultured in vitro, obtained after SARS-CoV-2 vaccination. The sequence was collected from a human donor who had recovered from COVID-19. CDR3 coding DNA: TGTGCTAGCAGCTTAGGCGCGGGGGGTACAGATACGCAGTATTTT. Its translation: CASSLGAGGTDTQYF.